This T cell receptor (beta chain) was recorded in a study of patients and donors after allogeneic stem cell transplantation (dated by TCRdb to the early 2020s). With regard to this clonotype: It has no known antigen specificity. Qualities for individual bases were not recorded, and no much larger clone is one base off.

Library construction relied on RT-PCR. The data were produced on a NextSeq 550. The public reads were reprocessed in TCRdb via fastp at Q25 and MiXCR, keeping in-frame beta chains. Each CDR3 protein appears once, grouped with its most common genes and DNA. Recorded for this sample are 410,000 or so distinct CDR3 sequences; 16% of them occurred a single time. Of the sample, around 6.8% falls within the top ten clones. CDR1 and CDR2 are read off the germline V gene as SQVTM and ANQGSEA. The CDR3 measures 15 amino acids from cysteine to phenylalanine. This entry keeps only the CDR3 DNA: 45 bases, framed from base 1. Trimming costs V 4 bases and J 3 bases, and their ends lie 17 bases apart.

This chain joins TRBV29-1 to TRBJ2-3; TRBD2 is a weak D gene call, 6 bases matching. The sequence derives from a human donor who was either an allogeneic HSCT recipient or a stem cell or donor lymphocyte infusion donor (not recorded which). It is not recorded whose cells these are; they may come from a transplant donor. Material: blood, either unsorted or a sorted T cell fraction (not recorded which). The DNA reads as follows: TGCAGCGTTGTACTTGCTAGCGACCGAACAGATACGCAGTATTTT. It codes for CSVVLASDRTDTQYF.